Sequencing of this TCR beta chain was carried out in a study of technical replicates of blood from a handful of donors. Here immunoSEQ multiplex PCR was the method, and the copy in TCRdb shows in-frame clones only, minus some. Of about 17,000 clones in the sample, roughly 91% are singletons; the top ten hold 10% to 15%. Material: PBMCs. This sequence was found in a human donor in good health.

CDR3: CASSGGGQNYGYTF. The CDR3 nucleotides read TGTGCCAGCAGCGGGGGGGGTCAGAACTATGGCTACACCTTC. The V gene is TRBV5-4, the J gene TRBJ1-2; the D gene is possibly TRBD1 (5 bases). Trimming cost V 4 bases and J 2 bases, with 12 bases left between them. The length of the CDR3 is 14 residues. In germline, CDR1 is SGHNT, CDR2 YYREEE (reference sequence).